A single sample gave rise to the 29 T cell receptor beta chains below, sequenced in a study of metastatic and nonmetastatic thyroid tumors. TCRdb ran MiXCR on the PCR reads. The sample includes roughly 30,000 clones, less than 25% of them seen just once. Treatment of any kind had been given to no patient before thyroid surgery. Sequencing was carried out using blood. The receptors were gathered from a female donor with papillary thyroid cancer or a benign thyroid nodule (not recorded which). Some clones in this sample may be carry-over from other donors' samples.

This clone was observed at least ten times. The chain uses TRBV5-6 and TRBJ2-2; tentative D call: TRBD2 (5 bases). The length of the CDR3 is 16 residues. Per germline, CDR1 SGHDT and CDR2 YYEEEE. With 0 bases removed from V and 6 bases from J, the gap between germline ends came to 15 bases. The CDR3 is CASSLVGKGSPGELFF. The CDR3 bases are TGTGCCAGCAGCTTGGTTGGGAAAGGGAGCCCCGGGGAGCTGTTTTTT.

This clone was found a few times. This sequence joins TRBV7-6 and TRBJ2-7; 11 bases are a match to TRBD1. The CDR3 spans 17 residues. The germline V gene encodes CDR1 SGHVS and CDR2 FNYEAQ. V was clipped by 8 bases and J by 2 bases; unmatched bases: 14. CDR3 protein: CASSPTDGTGGPYEQYF. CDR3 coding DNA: TGTGCCAGCTCCCCTACCGACGGGACAGGGGGGCCCTACGAGCAGTACTTC. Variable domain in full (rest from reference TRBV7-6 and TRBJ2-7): GAGVSQSPRYKVTKRGQDVALRCDPISGHVSLYWYRQALGQGPEFLTYFNYEAQQDKSGLPNDRFSAERPEGSISTLTIQRTEQRDSAMYRCASSPTDGTGGPYEQYFGPGTRLTVT.

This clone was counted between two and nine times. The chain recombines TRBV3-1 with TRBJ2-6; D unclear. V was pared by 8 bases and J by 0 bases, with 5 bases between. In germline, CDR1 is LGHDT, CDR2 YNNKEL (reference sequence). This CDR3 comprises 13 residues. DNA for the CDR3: TGTGCCAGCGGTGACTCTGGGGCCAACGTCCTGACTTTC. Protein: CASGDSGANVLTF.

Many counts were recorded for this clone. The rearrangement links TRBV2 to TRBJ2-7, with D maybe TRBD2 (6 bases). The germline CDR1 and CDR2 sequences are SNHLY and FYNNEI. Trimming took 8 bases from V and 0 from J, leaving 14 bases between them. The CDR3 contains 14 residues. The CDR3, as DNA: TGTGCCAGCCGCGCACGGGAGAGCTCCTACGAGCAGTACTTC. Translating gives CASRARESSYEQYF.

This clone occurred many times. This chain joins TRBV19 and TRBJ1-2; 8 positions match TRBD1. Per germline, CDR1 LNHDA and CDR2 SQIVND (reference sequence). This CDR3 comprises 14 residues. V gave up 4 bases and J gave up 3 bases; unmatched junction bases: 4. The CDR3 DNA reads TGTGCCAGTAGTACGCAGGGGGCGGACTATGGCTACACCTTC. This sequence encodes CASSTQGADYGYTF.

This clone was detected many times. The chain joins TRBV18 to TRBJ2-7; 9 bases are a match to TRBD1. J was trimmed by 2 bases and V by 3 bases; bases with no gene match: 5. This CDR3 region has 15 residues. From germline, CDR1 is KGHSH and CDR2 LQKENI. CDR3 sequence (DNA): TGTGCCAGCTCACCGGGGACAGGGAGCCCCTACGAGCAGTACTTC. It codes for CASSPGTGSPYEQYF.

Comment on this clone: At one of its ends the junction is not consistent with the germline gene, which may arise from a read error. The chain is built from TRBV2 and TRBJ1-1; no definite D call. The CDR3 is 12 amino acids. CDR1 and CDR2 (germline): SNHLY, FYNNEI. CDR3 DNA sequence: TGTGCCAGCAGTGAAGTGCGACCTGAAGCTTACTTT. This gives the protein CASSEVRPEAYF.

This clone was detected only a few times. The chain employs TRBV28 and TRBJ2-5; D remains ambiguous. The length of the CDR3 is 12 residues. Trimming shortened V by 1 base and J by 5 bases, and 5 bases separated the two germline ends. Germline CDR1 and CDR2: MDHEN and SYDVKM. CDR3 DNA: TGTGCCAGCAGTTTATTCAGCGAGACCCAGTACTTC. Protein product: CASSLFSETQYF.

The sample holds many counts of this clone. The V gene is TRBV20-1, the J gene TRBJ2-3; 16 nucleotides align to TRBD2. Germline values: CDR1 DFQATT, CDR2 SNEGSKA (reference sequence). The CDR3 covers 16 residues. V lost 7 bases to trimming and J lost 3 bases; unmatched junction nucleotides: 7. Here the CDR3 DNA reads TGCAGTGTTAACTCGGGACTAGCGGGGGGGACAGATACGCAGTATTTT. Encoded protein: CSVNSGLAGGTDTQYF.

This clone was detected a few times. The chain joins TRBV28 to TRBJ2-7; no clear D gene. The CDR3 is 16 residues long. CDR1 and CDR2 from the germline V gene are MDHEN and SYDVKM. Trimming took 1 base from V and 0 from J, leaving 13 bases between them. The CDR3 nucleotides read TGTGCCAGCAGTTTATCGTTGGGAACCAGCTCCTACGAGCAGTACTTC. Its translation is CASSLSLGTSSYEQYF.

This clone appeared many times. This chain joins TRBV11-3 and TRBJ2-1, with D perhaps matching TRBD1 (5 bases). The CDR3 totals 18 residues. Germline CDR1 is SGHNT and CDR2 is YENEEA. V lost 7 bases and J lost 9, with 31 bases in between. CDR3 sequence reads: CASTDLRSHRSGLGEQFF. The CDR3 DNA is TGTGCCAGCACCGATCTTAGGAGTCACAGGTCGGGCTTGGGTGAGCAGTTCTTC.

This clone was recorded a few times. The CDR3 reads CASNTSGGVSFETQYF. In nucleotides, the CDR3 is TGTGCCAGCAACACGAGCGGAGGCGTCAGTTTTGAGACCCAGTACTTC. The chain carries TRBV28 and TRBJ2-5; D might be TRBD2 (5 bases). This CDR3 spans 16 amino acids. The germline gives CDR1 MDHEN, CDR2 SYDVKM. The V gene lost 7 bases and the J gene lost 5 bases, with 23 bases spanning the gap.

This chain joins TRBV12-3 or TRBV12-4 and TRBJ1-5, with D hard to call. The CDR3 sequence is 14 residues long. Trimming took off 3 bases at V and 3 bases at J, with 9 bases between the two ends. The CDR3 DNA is TGTGCCAGCAGTTTGGCGTCCGCCAATCAGCCCCAGCATTTT. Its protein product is CASSLASANQPQHF.

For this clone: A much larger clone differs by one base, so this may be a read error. The CDR3 coding sequence is TGCGCCAGCAGCCAATGGGGGCCCGACAGTGAACTCCAAGAGACCCAGTACTTC. Amino acid sequence: CASSQWGPDSELQETQYF. The chain combines TRBV4-1 with TRBJ2-5, with a possible D match to TRBD1 (6 bases). This CDR3 has 18 amino acids. V shed 2 bases and J shed 1 base, with 20 bases lying between them. Per germline, CDR1 MGHRA and CDR2 YSYEKL.

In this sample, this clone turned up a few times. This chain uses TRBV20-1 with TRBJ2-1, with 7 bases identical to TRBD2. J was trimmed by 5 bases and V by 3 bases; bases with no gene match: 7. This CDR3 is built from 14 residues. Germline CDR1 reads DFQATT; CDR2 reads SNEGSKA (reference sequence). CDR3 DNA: TGCAGTGCTAGCTCGCGGGGGAGGAACAATGAGCAGTTCTTC. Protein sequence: CSASSRGRNNEQFF.

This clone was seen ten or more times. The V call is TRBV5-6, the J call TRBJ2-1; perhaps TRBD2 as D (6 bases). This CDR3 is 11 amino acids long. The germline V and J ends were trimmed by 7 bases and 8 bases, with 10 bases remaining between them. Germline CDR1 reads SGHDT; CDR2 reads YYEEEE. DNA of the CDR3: TGTGCCAGCTTAAGGGAGGATGAGCAGTTCTTC. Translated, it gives CASLREDEQFF.

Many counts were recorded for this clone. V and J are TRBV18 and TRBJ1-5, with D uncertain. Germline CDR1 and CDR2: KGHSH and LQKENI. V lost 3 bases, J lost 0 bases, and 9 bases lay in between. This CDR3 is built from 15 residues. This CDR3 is CASSPSGYSNQPQHF. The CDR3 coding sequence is TGTGCCAGCTCACCGAGCGGTTATAGCAATCAGCCCCAGCATTTT.

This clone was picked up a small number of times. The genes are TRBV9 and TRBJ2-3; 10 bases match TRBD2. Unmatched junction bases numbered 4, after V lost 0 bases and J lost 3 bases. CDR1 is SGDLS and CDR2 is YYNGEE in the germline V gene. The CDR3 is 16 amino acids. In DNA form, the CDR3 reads TGTGCCAGCAGCGTAGAAGCGGGGGGGCTTACAGATACGCAGTATTTT. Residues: CASSVEAGGLTDTQYF.

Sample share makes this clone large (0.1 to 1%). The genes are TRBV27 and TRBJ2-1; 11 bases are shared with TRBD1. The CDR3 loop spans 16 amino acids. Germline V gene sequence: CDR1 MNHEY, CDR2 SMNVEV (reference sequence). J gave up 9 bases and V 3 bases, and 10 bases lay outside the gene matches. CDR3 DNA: TGTGCCAGCAGTTTCCACCTCGGGACAGGGGGGGTTGAGCAGTTCTTC. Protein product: CASSFHLGTGGVEQFF.

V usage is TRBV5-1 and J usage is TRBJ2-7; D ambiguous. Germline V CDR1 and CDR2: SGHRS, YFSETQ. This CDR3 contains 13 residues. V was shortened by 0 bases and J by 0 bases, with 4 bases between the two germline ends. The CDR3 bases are TGCGCCAGCAGCTTGGGCTTCTCCTACGAGCAGTACTTC. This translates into CASSLGFSYEQYF.

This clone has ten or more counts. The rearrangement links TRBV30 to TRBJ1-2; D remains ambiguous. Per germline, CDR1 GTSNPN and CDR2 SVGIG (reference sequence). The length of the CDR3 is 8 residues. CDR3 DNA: TGTGCTATGGGAGGCTACACCTTC. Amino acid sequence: CAMGGYTF.

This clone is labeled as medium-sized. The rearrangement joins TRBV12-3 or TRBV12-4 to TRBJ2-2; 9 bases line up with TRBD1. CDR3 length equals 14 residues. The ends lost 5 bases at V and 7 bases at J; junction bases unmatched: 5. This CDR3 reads CASSRDRVGGELFF. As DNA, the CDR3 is TGTGCCAGCAGTCGGGACAGGGTGGGCGGGGAGCTGTTTTTT.

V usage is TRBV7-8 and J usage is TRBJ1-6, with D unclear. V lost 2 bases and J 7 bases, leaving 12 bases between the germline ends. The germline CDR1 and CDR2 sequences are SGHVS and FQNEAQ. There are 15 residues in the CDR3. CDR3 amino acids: CASSLLGHANSPLHF. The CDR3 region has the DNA TGTGCCAGCAGCTTACTTGGTCACGCAAATTCACCCCTCCACTTT.

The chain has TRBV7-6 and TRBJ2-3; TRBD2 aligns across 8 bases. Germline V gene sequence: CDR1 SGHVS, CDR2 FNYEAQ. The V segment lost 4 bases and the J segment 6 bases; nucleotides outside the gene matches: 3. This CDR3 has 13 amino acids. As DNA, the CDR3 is TGTGCCAGCAGCTACGGGGGGGCGGATACGCAGTATTTT. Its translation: CASSYGGADTQYF.

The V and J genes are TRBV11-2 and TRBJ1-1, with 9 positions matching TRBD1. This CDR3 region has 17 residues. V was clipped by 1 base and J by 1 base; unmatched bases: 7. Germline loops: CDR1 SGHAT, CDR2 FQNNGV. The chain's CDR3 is CASSLVPPGQGNTEAFF. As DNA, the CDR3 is TGTGCCAGCAGCTTAGTACCCCCGGGACAGGGGAACACTGAAGCTTTCTTT.

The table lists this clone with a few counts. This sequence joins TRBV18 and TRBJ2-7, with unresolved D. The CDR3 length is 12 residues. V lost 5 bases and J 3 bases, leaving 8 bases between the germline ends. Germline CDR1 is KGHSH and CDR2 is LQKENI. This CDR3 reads CASSDQDYEQYF. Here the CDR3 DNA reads TGTGCCAGCTCAGATCAGGACTACGAGCAGTACTTC. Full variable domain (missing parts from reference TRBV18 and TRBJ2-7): NAGVMQNPRHLVRRRGQEARLRCSPMKGHSHVYWYRQLPEEGLKFMVYLQKENIIDESGMPKERFSAEFPKEGPSILRIQQVVRGDSAAYFCASSDQDYEQYFGPGTRLTVT.

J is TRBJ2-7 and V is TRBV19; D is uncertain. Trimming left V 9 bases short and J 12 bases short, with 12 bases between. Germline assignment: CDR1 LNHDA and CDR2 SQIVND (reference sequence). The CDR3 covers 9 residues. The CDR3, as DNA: TGTGCCAGCACGGAATACTTGTACTTC. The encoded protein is CASTEYLYF.

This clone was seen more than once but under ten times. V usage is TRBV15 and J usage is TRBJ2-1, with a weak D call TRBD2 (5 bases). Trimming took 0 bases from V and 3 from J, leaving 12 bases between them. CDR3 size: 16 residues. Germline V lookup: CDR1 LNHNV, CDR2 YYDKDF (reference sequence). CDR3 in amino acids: CATSRDSAGYYNEQFF. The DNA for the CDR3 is TGTGCCACCAGCAGAGATAGTGCGGGTTACTACAATGAGCAGTTCTTC.

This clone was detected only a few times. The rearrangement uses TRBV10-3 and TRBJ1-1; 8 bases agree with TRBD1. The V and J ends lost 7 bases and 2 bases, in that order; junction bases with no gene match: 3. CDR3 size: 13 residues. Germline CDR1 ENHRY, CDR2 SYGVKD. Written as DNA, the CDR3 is TGTGCCATCAAGGGACAGGATAACACTGAAGCTTTCTTT. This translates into CAIKGQDNTEAFF.